A selection of T cell receptor beta chains follows, all from one sample in a study. From the multiplex PCR reads, TCRdb called clonotypes with MiXCR, one entry per CDR3 protein. The table lists 2,500 or so distinct CDR3 sequences, 2.4% of them singletons. The sequencing sample was made of tumor-infiltrating Tregs sorted from the breast tumor. The receptors here all came from a female donor with breast cancer. Both conserved end residues are part of each CDR3. The size entry gives once, few, many, or a class for an expanded clone.

clone_size cdr3_length v_call cdr3_aa
medium-sized 13 TRBV12-3/TRBV12-4 CASIRDGNYGYTF
medium-sized 12 TRBV12-3/TRBV12-4 CASGQSNYGYTF
medium-sized 14 TRBV12-3/TRBV12-4 CASRREGQAYGYTF
medium-sized 12 TRBV12-3/TRBV12-4 CASSTKQHGYTF
medium-sized 17 TRBV12-3/TRBV12-4 CASRGSAGTGINYGYTF
medium-sized 15 TRBV12-3/TRBV12-4 CASSEAGTGLYGYTF
medium-sized 11 TRBV12-3/TRBV12-4 CASSLNYGYTF
many 11 TRBV12-3/TRBV12-4 CASSSRGPHTF
medium-sized 13 TRBV12-3/TRBV12-4 CASSPGHLYGYTF
medium-sized 13 TRBV12-5 CASGVGHSSGYTF
medium-sized 14 TRBV12-3/TRBV12-4 CASRRMTGLTGYTF